Listed below are T cell receptor beta chains from one sample, sequenced in a study of blood T cell repertoires in COVID-19. Clones were sequenced by immunoSEQ multiplex PCR, and TCRdb holds only the in-frame ones, with some missing. The table has about 280,000 clones, 86% seen once. Sequenced material: peripheral blood. All receptors derive from a woman aged 30 to 39 with active or convalescent COVID-19. Both conserved end residues are part of each CDR3. A D gene is named only where the DNA matches it firmly. The size of a clone is reported for some rows only, either as once, few or many, or as a class for expanded clones.

j_gene,v_gene,abundance,d_gene,CDR3aa,CDR3nt
TRBJ1-3,TRBV6-1,few,NA,CASSDEGTFSGNTIYF,TGTGCCAGCAGTGACGAGGGCACTTTCTCTGGAAACACCATATATTTT
TRBJ1-6,TRBV4-3,NA,TRBD1,CASSQAPYRGGGYNSPLHF,TGCGCCAGCAGCCAAGCCCCTTACAGGGGCGGAGGGTATAATTCACCCCTCCACTTT
TRBJ2-3,TRBV4-3,NA,NA,CASSQETRGTDTQYF,TGCGCCAGCAGCCAGGAAACCCGGGGCACAGATACGCAGTATTTT
TRBJ2-5,TRBV2,NA,TRBD1,CASRVQGETQYF,TGTGCCAGCAGGGTACAGGGGGAGACCCAGTACTTC
TRBJ1-2,TRBV5-4,NA,TRBD1,CASSGDRASDGYTF,TGTGCCAGCAGCGGCGACAGGGCCTCGGATGGCTACACCTTC
TRBJ2-7,TRBV10-2,NA,TRBD2,CASIAGGAYEQYF,TGCGCCAGCATAGCGGGGGGGGCCTACGAGCAGTACTTC
TRBJ2-1,TRBV29-1,once,NA,CSEGWSYNEQFF,TGCAGCGAAGGATGGAGCTACAATGAGCAGTTCTTC
TRBJ1-6,TRBV5-1,NA,TRBD1,CASSSGTGDNSPLHF,TGCGCCAGCAGCTCCGGGACAGGAGATAATTCACCCCTCCACTTT
TRBJ1-1,TRBV6-2/TRBV6-3,once,TRBD1,CASSYPGQGNTEAFF,TGTGCCAGCAGTTACCCGGGACAGGGGAACACTGAAGCTTTCTTT
TRBJ1-5,TRBV18,NA,NA,CASSPRGGDQPQHF,TGTGCCAGCTCACCCCGCGGAGGAGATCAGCCCCAGCATTTT
TRBJ2-5,TRBV11-2,NA,NA,CASSHRGGAGARGETQYF,TGTGCCAGCAGCCACCGAGGGGGGGCAGGGGCGCGCGGAGAGACCCAGTACTTC
TRBJ1-5,TRBV2,NA,TRBD1,CASSYDRGNQPQHF,TGTGCCAGCAGCTACGACAGGGGGAATCAGCCCCAGCATTTT
TRBJ1-2,TRBV4-1,NA,NA,CASSPVKGSTYGYTF,TGCGCCAGCAGCCCGGTCAAGGGGTCGACCTATGGCTACACCTTC
TRBJ1-5,TRBV24-1,NA,TRBD1,CATSPTGGNQPQHF,TGTGCCACCTCTCCCACAGGGGGCAATCAGCCCCAGCATTTT
TRBJ1-6,TRBV25-1,NA,TRBD1,CASSERQGGRSPLHF,TGTGCCAGCAGTGAAAGGCAGGGGGGAAGGTCACCCCTCCACTTT
TRBJ2-5,TRBV6-2/TRBV6-3,NA,NA,CASSYLRGMAREETQYF,TGTGCCAGCAGTTACCTCAGAGGGATGGCTAGGGAAGAGACCCAGTACTTC
TRBJ2-1,TRBV3-1/TRBV3-2,once,TRBD2,CASSHFTSGGNEQFF,TGTGCCAGCAGCCACTTCACTAGCGGGGGGAATGAGCAGTTCTTC
TRBJ1-1,TRBV7-9,few,TRBD1,CASSFPLGQGRVETEAFF,TGTGCCAGCAGCTTTCCCCTCGGACAGGGGCGCGTCGAAACTGAAGCTTTCTTT
TRBJ2-3,TRBV24-1,once,TRBD1,CATSDWTGVGDTQYF,TGTGCCACCAGTGACTGGACAGGGGTGGGAGATACGCAGTATTTT
TRBJ2-3,TRBV6-5,NA,NA,CASSTAGTQYF,TGTGCCAGCAGTACCGCCGGTACGCAGTATTTT
TRBJ2-4,TRBV5-6,NA,NA,CASSFQGPGGSKNIQYF,TGTGCCAGCAGCTTTCAAGGTCCCGGAGGATCCAAAAACATTCAGTACTTC
TRBJ2-3,TRBV27,NA,NA,CASSLSPSRRTDTQYF,TGTGCCAGCAGTTTATCGCCTAGTCGACGCACAGATACGCAGTATTTT
TRBJ2-3,TRBV29-1,NA,TRBD2,CSVEDRVRGGRTDTQYF,TGCAGCGTTGAAGATCGGGTACGGGGGGGACGCACAGATACGCAGTATTTT
TRBJ1-2,TRBV15,NA,TRBD1,CATSDDRAGDYGYTF,TGTGCCACCAGCGATGACAGGGCCGGAGACTATGGCTACACCTTC
TRBJ2-2,TRBV6-6,NA,TRBD2,CASSLLAGGPGAGELFF,TGTGCCAGCAGTCTACTAGCGGGGGGGCCCGGGGCCGGGGAGCTGTTTTTT
TRBJ1-3,TRBV27,NA,TRBD1,CASSLSYPGGISGNTIYF,TGTGCCAGCAGTTTATCGTATCCAGGGGGCATTTCGGGAAACACCATATATTTT
TRBJ1-1,TRBV5-5,once,NA,CASSLVPASSGTEAFF,TGTGCCAGCAGCTTGGTTCCAGCCTCATCGGGGACTGAAGCTTTCTTT
TRBJ2-7,TRBV9,NA,TRBD1,CASSVGQGPYEQYF,TGTGCCAGCAGCGTCGGACAGGGACCCTACGAGCAGTACTTC
TRBJ1-5,TRBV10-3,NA,NA,CAISGGGSGGNQPQHF,TGTGCCATCAGCGGGGGAGGGTCTGGGGGCAATCAGCCCCAGCATTTT
TRBJ1-1,TRBV10-3,NA,TRBD1,CAISGHLGQGATEAFF,TGTGCCATCAGTGGGCATCTGGGACAGGGGGCCACTGAAGCTTTCTTT
TRBJ1-4,TRBV18,NA,NA,CASSPLRVEKLFF,TGTGCCAGCTCACCACTCCGGGTTGAAAAACTGTTTTTT